The 29 T cell receptor beta chains given below trace back to one sample, sequenced in a study of blood T cells in healthy people across ages. With a J-beta primer mix and a sample-barcoded 5' primer, a second PCR ran roughly 6 to 11 cycles. TCRdb re-called the 5' RACE reads through MiXCR, storing one row per CDR3 protein. Of about 730,000 distinct CDR3 sequences listed, more than 40% are singletons. Specimen: blood. The receptor set was obtained from a woman aged 55-69 years in good health.

This clonotype has only a few counts. With a much larger clone just one base away, this may be a read error. This chain connects TRBV5-1 to TRBJ2-5, with 8 bases lining up with TRBD2. The CDR3 is 16 residues long. Unmatched junction bases numbered 4, after V lost 0 bases and J lost 0 bases. CDR1 and CDR2 from the germline V gene are SGHRS and YFSETQ. The CDR3 spells CASSLEASGYQETQYF. CDR3 coding DNA: TGCGCCAGCAGCTTGGAAGCTAGCGGGTACCAAGAGACCCAGTACTTC.

This sequence joins TRBV28 and TRBJ2-1; 7 nucleotides match TRBD1. J lost 10 bases, V lost 6 bases, and 15 bases had no gene match. Per the germline V gene, CDR1 is MDHEN and CDR2 is SYDVKM. CDR3 length: 15 amino acids. The DNA for the CDR3 is TGTGCCAGCAGCGAGCCGGGACAGAAGGGACGGGAGCAGTTCTTC. Translation: CASSEPGQKGREQFF.

With regard to this clonotype: At one end, the junction sequence differs from germline, possibly due to a read error. The V gene is TRBV20-1, the J gene TRBJ2-5; D ambiguous. The CDR3 is made up of 14 amino acids. The germline gives CDR1 DFQATT, CDR2 SNEGSKA (reference sequence). The CDR3 loop is CSARVRIEQETPYF. In DNA, the CDR3 is TGCAGTGCTAGAGTCCGGATCGAACAAGAGACCCCGTACTTC.

This clonotype appeared many times. The J gene is TRBJ2-5, the V gene TRBV4-1; a weak D match, TRBD1 (5 bases). The CDR3 runs to 15 residues. V was trimmed by 0 bases and J by 3 bases, leaving 11 bases between them. Germline V lookup: CDR1 MGHRA, CDR2 YSYEKL. Written as DNA, the CDR3 is TGCGCCAGCAGCCAAGAGCCCGGCAGGGAAGAGACCCAGTACTTC. Protein sequence: CASSQEPGREETQYF.

About this clonotype: A clone one base away is much larger, so this may be a read error. The chain joins TRBV9 to TRBJ2-3, with D possibly matching TRBD1 (6 bases). Trimming removed 3 bases at V and 4 bases at J, with 15 bases between. Germline V gene sequence: CDR1 SGDLS, CDR2 YYNGEE. This CDR3 has 15 amino acids. The CDR3 loop reads CASSDAGAFADTQYF. The CDR3 DNA sequence: TGTGCCAGCAGCGACGCAGGGGCGTTTGCAGATACGCAGTATTTT.

V is TRBV20-1 and J is TRBJ2-5; D gene uncertain. The CDR3 has 14 amino acids. The V end lost 5 bases, the J end lost 11 bases, and 24 bases lay between the germline ends. Germline lookup yields CDR1 DFQATT and CDR2 SNEGSKA (reference sequence). CDR3 region: CSAGSASSYNEQYF. CDR3 DNA sequence: TGCAGTGCTGGCTCGGCTTCCTCCTACAATGAGCAGTACTTC.

As regards this clonotype: A read error is possible here, since a much larger clone lies one base away. The CDR3 spells CASSGTGDPNQPQHF. In DNA, the CDR3 is TGCGCCAGCAGCGGCACAGGGGATCCAAATCAGCCCCAGCATTTT. The genes are TRBV4-1 and TRBJ1-5, with 7 bases that match TRBD1. Germline V gene data show CDR1 as MGHRA and CDR2 as YSYEKL. CDR3 length: 15 residues. V dropped 5 bases and J dropped 4; count of bases not matched to a gene: 8.

V is TRBV20-1 and J is TRBJ1-1; tentative D call: TRBD1 (5 bases). Germline-derived CDR1 and CDR2 are DFQATT and SNEGSKA (reference sequence). Trimming pared 6 bases from V and 1 base from J, leaving 9 bases between. The CDR3 extends over 12 amino acids. The CDR3 sequence is CSAGGSNTEAFF. DNA of the CDR3: TGCAGTGCGGGGGGATCGAACACTGAAGCTTTCTTT.

The table lists this clonotype with a few counts. Germline is not matched at one junction end, which may reflect a read error. The chain uses TRBV3-1 and TRBJ2-1; 11 nucleotides align to TRBD2. Germline V gene data show CDR1 as LGHDT and CDR2 as YNNKEL (reference sequence). The CDR3 contains 16 residues. The CDR3: CASRQELAGAVVEQFF. CDR3 in DNA: TGTGCCAGCAGACAAGAACTAGCGGGAGCGGTAGTGGAGCAGTTCTTC.

The chain is built from TRBV9 and TRBJ2-7; 7 nucleotides line up with TRBD2. V gave up 7 bases and J gave up 0 bases; unmatched junction bases: 7. This CDR3 is built from 14 residues. Germline V gene sequence: CDR1 SGDLS, CDR2 YYNGEE. CDR3 region: CASGREGFSYEQYF. As DNA, the CDR3 is TGTGCCAGCGGGAGGGAGGGGTTCTCCTACGAGCAGTACTTC.

CDR3 amino acids: CASSLSLIGGGYNEQFF. As DNA, the CDR3 is TGTGCCAGCAGTTTATCCCTAATAGGGGGGGGCTACAATGAGCAGTTCTTC. V is TRBV27 and J is TRBJ2-1, with a possible D match to TRBD2 (7 bases). The CDR3 runs to 17 residues. Germline V gives CDR1 MNHEY, CDR2 SMNVEV (reference sequence). V lost 0 bases, J lost 3 bases, and 15 bases lay in between.

Comments on this clonotype: It is likely a read error, because the conserved phenylalanine at the end of the CDR3 is missing. The chain recombines TRBV9 with TRBJ2-1; 10 nucleotides match TRBD2. J lost 6 bases, V lost 0 bases, and 3 bases had no gene match. The CDR3 loop spans 15 amino acids. Germline loops: CDR1 SGDLS, CDR2 YYNGEE. DNA for the CDR3: TGTGCCAGCAGCGTAGTGGGGACTAGCGTCAATGAGCAGTTCTTA. Translated, it gives CASSVVGTSVNEQFL.

This clonotype was counted once. This chain joins TRBV11-2 and TRBJ2-4; a possible D gene is TRBD1 (6 bases). The ends were cut back, 0 bases at V and 14 bases at J, with 11 bases in the middle. The CDR3 totals 12 residues. Germline CDR1 SGHAT, CDR2 FQNNGV. The CDR3 DNA sequence: TGTGCCAGCAGCTTAGAGGGTCACAGGGAGTACTTC. Its protein product is CASSLEGHREYF.

This clonotype was found a few times. CDR3 residues: CSARGSAEQYF. The DNA of the CDR3 is TGCAGTGCTAGGGGTAGCGCCGAGCAGTACTTC. The chain recombines TRBV20-1 with TRBJ2-7; D possibly corresponds to TRBD2 (5 bases). From germline, CDR1 is DFQATT and CDR2 SNEGSKA (reference sequence). V shed 3 bases and J shed 6 bases, with 9 bases lying between them. The length of the CDR3 is 11 residues.

The chain links TRBV28 to TRBJ1-5, with 7 nucleotides matching TRBD1. V dropped 8 bases and J dropped 4; count of bases not matched to a gene: 11. Germline V gene lookup returns CDR1 MDHEN and CDR2 SYDVKM. The CDR3 contains 15 residues. The CDR3 is CASLRTGGLNQPQHF. The CDR3 DNA reads TGTGCCAGCCTCCGGACAGGAGGGTTGAATCAGCCCCAGCATTTT. The full variable domain, with the rest looked up from reference TRBV28 and TRBJ1-5, is DVKVTQSSRYLVKRTGEKVFLECVQDMDHENMFWYRQDPGLGLRLIYFSYDVKMKEKGDIPEGYSVSREKKERFSLILESASTNQTSMYLCASLRTGGLNQPQHFGDGTRLSIL.

The chain uses TRBV6-6 and TRBJ1-4; 8 nucleotides agree with TRBD1. The CDR3 has 14 amino acids. J gave up 8 bases and V 2 bases, and 4 bases lay outside the gene matches. The germline V gene encodes CDR1 MNHNY and CDR2 SVGAGI (reference sequence). CDR3 in amino acids: CASSYDRGPEKLFF. The CDR3 nucleotides read TGTGCCAGCAGTTACGACAGGGGTCCAGAAAAACTGTTTTTT.

The CDR3 region has the DNA TGTGCCACCAGTGATTCACAGGCCTTTAGGTCAGATACGCAGTATTTT. It codes for CATSDSQAFRSDTQYF. The genes are TRBV24-1 and TRBJ2-3; D perhaps matches TRBD1 (5 bases). This CDR3 comprises 16 residues. Trimming pared 2 bases from V and 4 bases from J, leaving 15 bases between. Germline V gives CDR1 KGHDR, CDR2 SFDVKD.

V and J are TRBV28 and TRBJ2-3, with D maybe TRBD1 (7 bases). V was cut by 7 bases and J by 5 bases, with 22 bases left in between. CDR3 length equals 16 residues. Per germline, CDR1 MDHEN and CDR2 SYDVKM. This CDR3 is CASTKRQGGKGDTQYF. The CDR3 bases are TGTGCCAGCACCAAAAGACAGGGCGGGAAGGGAGATACGCAGTATTTT.

The rearrangement joins TRBV5-5 to TRBJ2-1, with D maybe TRBD1 (5 bases). V was trimmed by 4 bases and J by 3 bases, leaving 8 bases between them. Germline loops: CDR1 SGHKS, CDR2 YYEKEE (reference sequence). The CDR3 is made up of 13 amino acids. The CDR3 reads CASSADIYNEQFF. The CDR3 coding sequence is TGTGCCAGCAGCGCGGACATCTACAATGAGCAGTTCTTC.

The rearrangement uses TRBV29-1 and TRBJ1-2; D not resolved. The CDR3 loop spans 12 amino acids. Germline V gene lookup returns CDR1 SQVTM and CDR2 ANQGSEA. Trimming took 6 bases from V and 12 from J, leaving 20 bases between them. The CDR3 DNA is TGCAGCGTCTTGGAGGGTGCCTTCGGCGACACCTTC. As protein: CSVLEGAFGDTF.

This clonotype was observed at least ten times. This chain joins TRBV12-3 or TRBV12-4 and TRBJ2-3, with 9 bases fitting TRBD2. The CDR3 is 16 amino acids. With 3 bases clipped from V and 0 bases from J, the junction kept 4 bases outside the gene matches. CDR3 sequence: CASSLTSGSSTDTQYF. CDR3 DNA: TGTGCCAGCAGTTTGACTAGCGGATCTAGCACAGATACGCAGTATTTT.

In its sample, this clonotype was seen once. The gene calls are TRBV20-1 and TRBJ2-4; D not resolved. The CDR3 covers 16 residues. V lost 2 bases and J lost 0, with 14 bases in between. Germline assignment: CDR1 DFQATT and CDR2 SNEGSKA (reference sequence). In nucleotides, the CDR3 is TGCAGTGCTAGACTGGGTTTCGGTTTAGCCAAAAACATTCAGTACTTC. Protein sequence: CSARLGFGLAKNIQYF.

The V and J genes are TRBV20-1 and TRBJ2-6; D is possibly TRBD2 (7 bases). With 0 bases removed from V and 0 bases from J, the gap between germline ends came to 18 bases. The germline CDR1 and CDR2 sequences are DFQATT and SNEGSKA (reference sequence). The CDR3 runs 19 residues. The CDR3 region has the DNA TGCAGTGCTAGAGATAGGGGGAGGGTGGCCCTCTCTGGGGCCAACGTCCTGACTTTC. Protein: CSARDRGRVALSGANVLTF.

This clonotype was counted ten times or more. The CDR3 sequence is CASSWKTSGSETQYF. CDR3 nucleotide sequence: TGCGCCAGCAGCTGGAAGACTAGCGGGAGCGAGACCCAGTACTTC. The V and J genes are TRBV5-1 and TRBJ2-5, with 12 positions matching TRBD2. The trim removed 3 bases at V and 5 bases at J, leaving 5 bases unmatched. The CDR3 has 15 residues. CDR1 and CDR2 (germline): SGHRS, YFSETQ. The full variable domain, in which reference TRBV5-1 and TRBJ2-5 provide the parts outside the CDR3, is KAGVTQTPRYLIKTRGQQVTLSCSPISGHRSVSWYQQTPGQGLQFLFEYFSETQRNKGNFPGRFSGRQFSNSRSEMNVSTLELGDSALYLCASSWKTSGSETQYFGPGTRLLVL.

The chain carries TRBV7-8 and TRBJ2-2, with unresolved D. Germline values: CDR1 SGHVS, CDR2 FQNEAQ. V lost 5 bases to trimming and J lost 7 bases, with 11 bases between them. The CDR3 length is 13 residues. CDR3 bases: TGTGCCAGCAGCCTGCGACTGGACGGGGAGCTGTTTTTT. It codes for CASSLRLDGELFF.

This chain uses TRBV24-1 with TRBJ2-1; 9 bases fit TRBD2. The CDR3 is made up of 17 amino acids. The V gene end was trimmed by 1 base and the J gene end by 9 bases; junction bases not matched to a gene: 12. The germline V gene has CDR1 KGHDR and CDR2 SFDVKD. CDR3: CATSDFSRASGASEQFF. The CDR3 nucleotides are TGTGCCACCAGTGATTTCAGTCGGGCTAGCGGGGCGAGTGAGCAGTTCTTC.

The V gene is TRBV7-3, the J gene TRBJ2-3, with a weak D call TRBD2 (5 bases). CDR1 is SGHTA, CDR2 FQGTGA, per germline. V shed 1 base and J shed 1 base, with 12 bases lying between them. This CDR3 spans 16 amino acids. CDR3 region: CASSLKREWGTDTQYF. The DNA of the CDR3 is TGTGCCAGCAGCTTAAAGAGGGAGTGGGGCACAGATACGCAGTATTTT. Variable domain in full (rest from reference TRBV7-3 and TRBJ2-3): GAGVSQTPSNKVTEKGKYVELRCDPISGHTALYWYRQSLGQGPEFLIYFQGTGAADDSGLPNDRFFAVRPEGSVSTLKIQRTERGDSAVYLCASSLKREWGTDTQYFGPGTRLTVL.

The V and J genes are TRBV9 and TRBJ1-5; D uncertain. Trimming removed 7 bases from V and 0 bases from J, with 14 bases in between. The CDR3 extends over 15 amino acids. CDR1 and CDR2 (germline): SGDLS, YYNGEE. The chain's CDR3 is CASSSGTYSNQPQHF. CDR3 DNA sequence: TGTGCCAGCTCCAGTGGCACTTATAGCAATCAGCCCCAGCATTTT.

This clonotype was found a few times. CDR3 residues: CASILVPGTYNEQFF. Here the CDR3 DNA reads TGTGCCAGCATATTGGTGCCAGGTACCTACAATGAGCAGTTCTTC. The V gene is TRBV6-2 or TRBV6-3, the J gene TRBJ2-1, with D hard to call. This CDR3 is built from 15 residues. CDR1 and CDR2 from the germline V gene are MNHEY and SVGEGT. V was pared by 7 bases and J by 2 bases, with 15 bases between.